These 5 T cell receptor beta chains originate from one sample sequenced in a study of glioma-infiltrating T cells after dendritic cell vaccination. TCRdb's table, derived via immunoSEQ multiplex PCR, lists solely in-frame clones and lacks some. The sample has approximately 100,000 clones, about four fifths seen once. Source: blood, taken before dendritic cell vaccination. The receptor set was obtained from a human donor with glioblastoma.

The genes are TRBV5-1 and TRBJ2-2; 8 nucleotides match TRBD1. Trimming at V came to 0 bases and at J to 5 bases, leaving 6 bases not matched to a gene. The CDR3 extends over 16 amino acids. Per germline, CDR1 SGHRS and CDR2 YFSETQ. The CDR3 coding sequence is TGCGCCAGCAGCTTGGCCGACAGGGGAACAACCGGGGAGCTGTTTTTT. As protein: CASSLADRGTTGELFF.

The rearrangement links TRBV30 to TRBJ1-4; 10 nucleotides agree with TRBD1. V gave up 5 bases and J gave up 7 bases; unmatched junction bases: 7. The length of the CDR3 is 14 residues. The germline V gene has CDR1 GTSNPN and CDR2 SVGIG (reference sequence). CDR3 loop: CAWGRQGASEKLFF. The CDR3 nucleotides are TGTGCCTGGGGAAGACAGGGGGCGAGTGAAAAACTGTTTTTT.

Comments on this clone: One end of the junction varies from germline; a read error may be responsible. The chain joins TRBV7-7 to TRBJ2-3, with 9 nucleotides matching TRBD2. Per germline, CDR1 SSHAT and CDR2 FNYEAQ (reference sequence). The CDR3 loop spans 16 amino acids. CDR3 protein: CASSLGLAGGSDTQYF. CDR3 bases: TGTGCTAGCAGCTTAGGCTTGGCGGGGGGGTCAGATACGCAGTATTTT. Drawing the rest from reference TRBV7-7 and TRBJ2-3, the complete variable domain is GAGVSQSPRYKVTKRGQDVTLRCDPISSHATLYWYQQALGQGPEFLTYFNYEAQPDKSGLPSDRFSAERPEGSISTLTIQRTEQRDSAMYRCASSLGLAGGSDTQYFGPGTRLTVL.

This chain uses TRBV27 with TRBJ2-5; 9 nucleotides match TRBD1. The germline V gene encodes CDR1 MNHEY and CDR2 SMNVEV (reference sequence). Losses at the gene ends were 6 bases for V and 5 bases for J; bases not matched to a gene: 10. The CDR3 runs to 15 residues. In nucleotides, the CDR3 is TGTGCCAGCAGGGGACAGGGCCGGCTTCGTGAGACCCAGTACTTC. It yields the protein CASRGQGRLRETQYF.

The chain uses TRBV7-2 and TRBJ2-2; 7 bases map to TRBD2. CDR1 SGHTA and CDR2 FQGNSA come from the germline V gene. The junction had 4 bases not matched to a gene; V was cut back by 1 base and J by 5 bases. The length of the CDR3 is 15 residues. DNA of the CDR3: TGTGCCAGCAGCTTAGGCGGGGGAGGGACCGGGGAGCTGTTTTTT. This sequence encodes CASSLGGGGTGELFF.